This TCR beta chain was observed in a study of shared clonotypes between healthy human individuals. About this clone itself: The antigen remains unidentified.

Findings and limits, study-wide: It was the non-shared clonotypes that had lower generation probabilities than clonotypes shared by all four donors. Tissue TCR repertoires likely differ from these blood-only repertoires. Sorted-subset samples were not fully sequenced, rarefaction indicated.

CDR3 size: 12 residues. V shed 5 bases and J shed 4 bases, with 8 bases lying between them. The germline CDR1 and CDR2 sequences are MDHEN and SYDVKM. The authors loaded about 200 ng DNA, roughly 27,000 T cell genomes, into sorted-subset replicate PCRs. Some clones are missing from TCRdb's copy, which holds only in-frame ones; the method was immunoSEQ multiplex PCR. The data contain approximately 530,000 clones, about 95% of them singletons. The specimen sequenced was naive CD4+ T cells sorted from blood. Subset indicated: CD45RA+ positively selected. The genes are TRBV28 and TRBJ2-5, with D unresolved. The origin of this receptor is a woman aged 25-40 years in good health. CDR3 sequence: CASSQNGETQYF. The CDR3 DNA reads TGTGCCAGCAGTCAGAATGGAGAGACCCAGTACTTC.